Below, 3 T cell receptor beta chains from the same sample are listed, as sequenced in a study of CD8+CD57+ T cells in acquired aplastic anemia. Their antigens are not known. Sequencing involved patients with CD8+CD57+ cell expansion previously shown by flow cytometry. It was genomic DNA that served as the template for profiling TCR beta VDJ and CDR3. TCRdb reprocessed the reads with MiXCR, giving one entry per CDR3 protein. The sample holds approximately 21,000 distinct CDR3 sequences, roughly 43% seen once. General study findings and limits: Compared with total CD4+ and CD8+ cell pools, patient CD8+CD57+ cells were less diverse.

Sequenced sample: CD8+CD57+ T cells sorted from PBMCs. The sample's subset: bead-enriched CD8+CD57+ effector memory T cells from SAA patients. The receptors stem from a human donor with aplastic anemia.

J is TRBJ1-5 and V is TRBV4-1; D gene uncertain. CDR3 length: 15 amino acids. V was shortened by 2 bases and J by 2 bases, with 10 bases between the two germline ends. Germline V gene data show CDR1 as MGHRA and CDR2 as YSYEKL. The CDR3 sequence is CASSQTGFRNQPQHF. CDR3 DNA: TGCGCCAGCAGCCAAACGGGGTTTCGCAATCAGCCCCAGCATTTT.

The chain uses TRBV7-6 and TRBJ2-1; no firm D call. Per the germline V gene, CDR1 is SGHVS and CDR2 is FNYEAQ. The germline V and J ends were trimmed by 0 bases and 11 bases, with 17 bases remaining between them. The CDR3 sequence is 15 residues long. In DNA form, the CDR3 reads TGTGCCAGCAGCTTAGCGCTAAGTGTCTCTGCGAAGCAGTTCTTC. It specifies CASSLALSVSAKQFF. The full variable domain, rest sourced from reference TRBV7-6 and TRBJ2-1, is GAGVSQSPRYKVTKRGQDVALRCDPISGHVSLYWYRQALGQGPEFLTYFNYEAQQDKSGLPNDRFSAERPEGSISTLTIQRTEQRDSAMYRCASSLALSVSAKQFFGPGTRLTVL.

The chain carries TRBV6-6 and TRBJ2-7; a possible D gene is TRBD2 (6 bases). The CDR3 sequence is 13 residues long. Germline V lookup: CDR1 MNHNY, CDR2 SVGAGI (reference sequence). Trimming cost V 8 bases and J 5 bases, with 16 bases left between them. This CDR3 reads CASAPRSGDEQYF. DNA of the CDR3: TGTGCCAGCGCACCCCGTTCGGGGGACGAGCAGTACTTC.